One and the same sample provided the 29 T cell receptor beta chains below, sequenced in a study of blood T cells in healthy people across ages. Primers used in a second PCR of roughly 6 to 11 cycles were a sample-barcoded 5' primer and a J-beta primer mix. Each CDR3 protein is one row after TCRdb ran MiXCR on the 5' RACE reads. The table has hundreds of thousands of distinct CDR3 sequences, around 20% seen once. Specimen: blood. The receptors originated from a man in his 70s in good health.

V and J are TRBV12-3 or TRBV12-4 and TRBJ1-1, with D unclear. Trimming pared 3 bases from V and 5 bases from J, leaving 10 bases between. This CDR3 comprises 13 residues. CDR3 amino acids: CASSFQERTEAFF. CDR3 DNA sequence: TGTGCCAGCAGTTTCCAGGAGAGGACTGAAGCTTTCTTT.

The rearrangement joins TRBV20-1 to TRBJ2-4; 9 bases agree with TRBD2. The trim removed 1 base at V and 0 bases at J, leaving 4 bases unmatched. The germline CDR1 and CDR2 sequences are DFQATT and SNEGSKA (reference sequence). CDR3 length: 16 residues. DNA of the CDR3: TGCAGTGCTAGAGTGGCGGGAGGGGAAGCCAAAAACATTCAGTACTTC. This translates into CSARVAGGEAKNIQYF.

The chain couples TRBV12-3 or TRBV12-4 to TRBJ2-1; 8 nucleotides line up with TRBD2. V was pared by 2 bases and J by 5 bases, with 2 bases of the junction left unmatched. This CDR3 has 14 amino acids. The DNA for the CDR3 is TGTGCCAGCAGTTTATTAGCGGGGCACAATGAGCAGTTCTTC. The encoded protein is CASSLLAGHNEQFF.

V is TRBV5-8 and J is TRBJ2-1; TRBD1 agrees at 9 bases. The DNA end favors TRBJ2-7, so the J call may be wrong. There are 13 residues in the CDR3. The germline CDR1 and CDR2 sequences are SGHTS and YDEGEE. CDR3 protein: CASSWTGVYEQYF. The CDR3, as DNA: TGTGCCAGCAGCTGGACAGGGGTCTACGAGCAGTACTTC.

The V and J genes are TRBV20-1 and TRBJ2-5; 12 bases line up with TRBD2. Matching the DNA end better, TRBJ2-1 makes the J call doubtful. CDR1 and CDR2 (germline): DFQATT, SNEGSKA (reference sequence). This CDR3 has 13 amino acids. CDR3 loop: CSARGLAGVEQFF. CDR3 DNA: TGCAGTGCTAGAGGACTAGCGGGAGTTGAGCAGTTCTTC.

The rearrangement joins TRBV21-1 to TRBJ2-1; the D call TRBD2 from the table was never checked on the DNA. TRBV21-1 is tagged as a pseudogene. The CDR3 runs to 21 residues. The chain's CDR3 is CASSKRGGCNKSLSSYNEQFF. The CDR3 DNA is TGTGCCAGCAGCAAAAGGGGAGGGTGCAATAAATCTCTGAGCTCCTACAATGAGCAGTTCTTC.

There are a few counts of this clonotype. The V call is TRBV4-1, the J call TRBJ2-1; TRBD1 matches 10 bases. This CDR3 region has 21 residues. Germline V gives CDR1 MGHRA, CDR2 YSYEKL. Unmatched junction bases numbered 17, after V lost 0 bases and J lost 3 bases. The CDR3 here is CASSQDRRQGASRTNYNEQFF. CDR3 DNA sequence: TGCGCCAGCAGCCAAGATCGGCGACAGGGGGCTTCCCGCACAAACTACAATGAGCAGTTCTTC.

In this sample, this clonotype turned up a few times. This chain links TRBV25-1 with TRBJ2-5; 7 bases fit TRBD1. The DNA matches TRBJ2-1 better at its end, which makes the J call doubtful. CDR3 length equals 16 residues. Germline CDR1 MGHDK, CDR2 SYGVNS. CDR3 in DNA: TGTGCCAGCAGTGAATCCGGAGACAGGGTCGGCAATGAGCAGTTCTTC. Protein: CASSESGDRVGNEQFF.

This clonotype was seen a handful of times. The V and J genes are TRBV6-5 and TRBJ2-5; TRBD1 is a possible D gene (6 bases). Germline lookup yields CDR1 MNHEY and CDR2 SVGAGI. The CDR3 covers 13 residues. Trimming took off 6 bases at V and 3 bases at J, with 11 bases between the two ends. The DNA for the CDR3 is TGTGCCAGCAGGAGGACAGAGAAAGAGACCCAGTACTTC. It yields the protein CASRRTEKETQYF.

This chain connects TRBV5-1 to TRBJ2-1; 10 bases fit TRBD2. The CDR3 is made up of 17 amino acids. Looked up from germline, CDR1 is SGHRS and CDR2 is YFSETQ. V lost 1 base and J lost 7; bases outside the gene matches: 11. CDR3 loop: CASSLTLAGAPGNEQFF. In nucleotides, the CDR3 is TGCGCCAGCAGCTTGACCCTAGCGGGAGCCCCGGGGAATGAGCAGTTCTTC. Complete variable domain (other parts from reference TRBV5-1 and TRBJ2-1): KAGVTQTPRYLIKTRGQQVTLSCSPISGHRSVSWYQQTPGQGLQFLFEYFSETQRNKGNFPGRFSGRQFSNSRSEMNVSTLELGDSALYLCASSLTLAGAPGNEQFFGPGTRLTVL.

V gene TRBV5-1 combines with J gene TRBJ2-5; 10 positions match TRBD1. This CDR3 is built from 15 residues. Germline V CDR1 and CDR2: SGHRS, YFSETQ. Unmatched junction bases numbered 8, after V lost 4 bases and J lost 5 bases. CDR3 loop: CASSQTGTGVETQYF. CDR3 DNA: TGCGCCAGCAGCCAAACCGGGACAGGGGTCGAGACCCAGTACTTC. The variable domain in full, completed from reference TRBV5-1 and TRBJ2-5, reads KAGVTQTPRYLIKTRGQQVTLSCSPISGHRSVSWYQQTPGQGLQFLFEYFSETQRNKGNFPGRFSGRQFSNSRSEMNVSTLELGDSALYLCASSQTGTGVETQYFGPGTRLLVL.

In its sample, this clonotype was seen a few times. The gene calls are TRBV2 and TRBJ2-1, with 8 bases lining up with TRBD1. This CDR3 spans 14 amino acids. Trimming at V came to 5 bases and at J to 6 bases, leaving 6 bases not matched to a gene. Germline V gene sequence: CDR1 SNHLY, CDR2 FYNNEI. The CDR3, as DNA: TGTGCCAGCAGTCCCGGACAGGGTTTCAATGAGCAGTTCTTC. Translated, it gives CASSPGQGFNEQFF.

This clonotype was seen a few times. The rearrangement links TRBV29-1 to TRBJ2-7; D might be TRBD2 (6 bases). V lost 4 bases and J 4 bases, leaving 17 bases between the germline ends. The CDR3 consists of 14 residues. Germline assignment: CDR1 SQVTM and CDR2 ANQGSEA. CDR3 amino acids: CSVALSGVTYEQYF. CDR3 bases: TGCAGCGTTGCTTTATCGGGAGTTACGTACGAGCAGTACTTC.

This clonotype was found a few times. The CDR3 loop reads CSASWGSTTDTQYF. DNA of the CDR3: TGCAGTGCGAGTTGGGGGAGTACCACAGATACGCAGTATTTT. The chain has TRBV20-1 and TRBJ2-3; D may be TRBD1 or TRBD2 (5 bases each). The CDR3 has 14 amino acids. CDR1 DFQATT and CDR2 SNEGSKA come from the germline V gene (reference sequence). Trimming removed 6 bases from V and 2 bases from J, with 15 bases in between.

The rearrangement uses TRBV3-1 and TRBJ1-4; a possible D gene is TRBD1 (5 bases). This CDR3 spans 15 amino acids. Germline-derived CDR1 and CDR2 are LGHDT and YNNKEL (reference sequence). Trimming shortened V by 2 bases and J by 8 bases, and 15 bases separated the two germline ends. CDR3 region: CASSQTPAGGEKLFF. DNA for the CDR3: TGTGCCAGCAGCCAAACCCCGGCCGGGGGAGAAAAACTGTTTTTT.

This clonotype was detected only a few times. One end of the junction does not line up with germline, which may come from a read error. The chain links TRBV28 to TRBJ1-1; D gene uncertain. The CDR3 runs to 15 residues. The germline CDR1 and CDR2 sequences are MDHEN and SYDVKM. The CDR3: CASSPYRVRVPEAFF. The CDR3 coding sequence is TGTGCCAGCAGTCCCTACCGGGTGAGGGTCCCTGAAGCCTTCTTT.

V usage is TRBV20-1 and J usage is TRBJ2-3; maybe TRBD2 (5 bases). The CDR3 has 13 amino acids. CDR1 and CDR2 (germline): DFQATT, SNEGSKA (reference sequence). The V end lost 2 bases, the J end lost 3 bases, and 9 bases lay between the germline ends. CDR3 in DNA: TGCAGTGCTAGAAGGTGGGAGACAGATACGCAGTATTTT. Its protein product is CSARRWETDTQYF.

V is TRBV12-3 or TRBV12-4 and J is TRBJ2-7; D is possibly TRBD2 (6 bases). The length of the CDR3 is 11 residues. Trimming shortened V by 6 bases and J by 9 bases, and 12 bases separated the two germline ends. CDR3 sequence: CASSQGTGQYF. As DNA, the CDR3 is TGTGCCAGCAGCCAAGGGACTGGGCAGTACTTC.

This clonotype was observed a handful of times. CDR3 amino acids: CASSPRGQIGNTIYF. CDR3 DNA: TGTGCCAGCAGCCCAAGGGGACAAATTGGAAACACCATATATTTT. The chain is built from TRBV3-1 and TRBJ1-3; D may be TRBD1 (6 bases). The germline V gene has CDR1 LGHDT and CDR2 YNNKEL (reference sequence). V was trimmed by 4 bases and J by 3 bases, leaving 13 bases between them. The CDR3 has 15 amino acids.

The gene calls are TRBV29-1 and TRBJ2-1; D perhaps matches TRBD2 (6 bases). The CDR3 sequence is 13 residues long. The V end lost 7 bases, the J end lost 6 bases, and 16 bases lay between the germline ends. Germline lookup yields CDR1 SQVTM and CDR2 ANQGSEA. The CDR3 DNA is TGCAGCGCCGCGGGACCAGATCTCAATGAGCAGTTCTTC. Protein product: CSAAGPDLNEQFF.

This clonotype was seen more than once but under ten times. The chain employs TRBV7-3 and TRBJ1-1; D is ambiguous. CDR1 is SGHTA and CDR2 is FQGTGA in the germline V gene. This CDR3 is 13 amino acids long. Trimming removed 1 base at V and 6 bases at J, with 9 bases between. The CDR3 loop reads CASSLNREAEAFF. CDR3 coding DNA: TGTGCCAGCAGCTTAAATCGGGAAGCTGAAGCTTTCTTT.

This clonotype occurred a few times. The rearrangement links TRBV4-1 to TRBJ2-1, with 8 bases fitting TRBD2. CDR1 MGHRA and CDR2 YSYEKL come from the germline V gene. CDR3 length equals 15 residues. Trimming at V came to 3 bases and at J to 4 bases, leaving 5 bases not matched to a gene. CDR3 nucleotides: TGCGCCAGCAGCCAGCTAGCGGGTAGGTACAATGAGCAGTTCTTC. It is translated as CASSQLAGRYNEQFF.

This clonotype appeared many times. The chain couples TRBV27 to TRBJ1-2; 7 positions match TRBD1. The CDR3 has 13 amino acids. CDR1 MNHEY and CDR2 SMNVEV come from the germline V gene (reference sequence). V was pared by 0 bases and J by 6 bases, with 1 base of the junction left unmatched. CDR3 DNA sequence: TGTGCCAGCAGTTTATCCAGGGGGAATGGCTACACCTTC. Its protein is CASSLSRGNGYTF.

This clonotype was detected a few times. The chain links TRBV28 to TRBJ2-5; D is possibly TRBD1 (6 bases). V was shortened by 8 bases and J by 4 bases, with 23 bases between the two germline ends. In germline, CDR1 is MDHEN, CDR2 SYDVKM. This CDR3 spans 16 amino acids. CDR3 sequence (DNA): TGTGCCAGCCCCTCCACAGGGAAAAGGTGGCGAGAGACCCAGTACTTC. It encodes CASPSTGKRWRETQYF.

The J gene is TRBJ2-7, the V gene TRBV19; D is possibly TRBD1 (6 bases). Looked up from germline, CDR1 is LNHDA and CDR2 is SQIVND (reference sequence). Between the trimmed V and J ends, which lost 5 bases and 0 bases, there was a span of 14 bases. CDR3 size: 15 residues. The CDR3 reads CASSELRTASYEQYF. CDR3 coding DNA: TGTGCCAGTAGTGAACTTCGGACAGCCTCCTACGAGCAGTACTTC.

There are a few counts of this clonotype. This chain joins TRBV20-1 and TRBJ1-1, with D perhaps matching TRBD1 (6 bases). Germline loops: CDR1 DFQATT, CDR2 SNEGSKA (reference sequence). V dropped 4 bases and J dropped 0 bases, with 15 bases sitting between them. This CDR3 spans 15 amino acids. The CDR3: CSATRTASMNTEAFF. The CDR3 DNA reads as TGCAGTGCTACGAGGACAGCTTCCATGAACACTGAAGCTTTCTTT.

Only one count was recorded for this clonotype. The rearrangement links TRBV12-3 or TRBV12-4 to TRBJ2-2; the match to TRBD1 covers 7 bases. This CDR3 spans 14 amino acids. V dropped 7 bases and J dropped 5; count of bases not matched to a gene: 7. The CDR3 DNA reads TGTGCCAGCATTCTATCGACAGGGACCGGGGAGCTGTTTTTT. This codes for CASILSTGTGELFF.

Here the CDR3 DNA reads TGTGCCAGCAGTACCCGGGGGGGGTTCCAAGAGACCCAGTACTTC. This translates into CASSTRGGFQETQYF. J is TRBJ2-5 and V is TRBV3-1; TRBD2 matches 8 bases. V gave up 6 bases and J gave up 1 base; unmatched junction bases: 7. There are 15 residues in the CDR3. Germline CDR1 reads LGHDT; CDR2 reads YNNKEL (reference sequence).

This clonotype was observed a handful of times. This chain joins TRBV7-2 and TRBJ2-7; D possibly corresponds to TRBD1 (6 bases). The CDR3 loop spans 17 amino acids. The germline gives CDR1 SGHTA, CDR2 FQGNSA. V was shortened by 4 bases and J by 2 bases, with 21 bases between the two germline ends. In DNA form, the CDR3 reads TGTGCCAGCAGCTCAACGGGGTTGGGGGCCTTTGCCTACGAGCAGTACTTC. Translation gives CASSSTGLGAFAYEQYF. The whole variable domain, filled in from reference TRBV7-2 and TRBJ2-7, reads GAGVSQSPSNKVTEKGKDVELRCDPISGHTALYWYRQSLGQGLEFLIYFQGNSAPDKSGLPSDRFSAERTGGSVSTLTIQRTQQEDSAVYLCASSSTGLGAFAYEQYFGPGTRLTVT.